This TCR beta chain was identified during a study of cytomegalovirus exposure and HLA in healthy donors. Overall study results and limits: Researchers reported from a later analysis that most CMV-associated TCR beta chains appeared HLA-restricted. Presence/absence analyses rested on an assumption that sequencing depth was roughly uniform across donors.

Vbeta (60) and Jbeta (13) primers were used in the PCR. Clones were sequenced by immunoSEQ multiplex PCR, and TCRdb holds only the in-frame ones, with some missing. This sample's clone table lists approximately 120,000 clones. Remarks on this clone: The antigen remains undetermined.

When sampled, the donors appeared nominally healthy, though they likely had unrecorded immune exposures. This clonotype originated in a man younger than 30 in good health and CMV-seronegative. Specimen: PBMCs.

DNA of the CDR3: TGCGCCAGCAGCTTGGGACATGAATTGGGAAACACCATATATTTT. This sequence encodes CASSLGHELGNTIYF. This rearrangement joins TRBV5-1 to TRBJ1-3; D gene unclear. The CDR3 has 15 residues. CDR1 and CDR2 (germline): SGHRS, YFSETQ. V lost 0 bases, J lost 4 bases, and 11 bases lay in between. Full variable domain (missing parts from reference TRBV5-1 and TRBJ1-3): KAGVTQTPRYLIKTRGQQVTLSCSPISGHRSVSWYQQTPGQGLQFLFEYFSETQRNKGNFPGRFSGRQFSNSRSEMNVSTLELGDSALYLCASSLGHELGNTIYFGEGSWLTVV.